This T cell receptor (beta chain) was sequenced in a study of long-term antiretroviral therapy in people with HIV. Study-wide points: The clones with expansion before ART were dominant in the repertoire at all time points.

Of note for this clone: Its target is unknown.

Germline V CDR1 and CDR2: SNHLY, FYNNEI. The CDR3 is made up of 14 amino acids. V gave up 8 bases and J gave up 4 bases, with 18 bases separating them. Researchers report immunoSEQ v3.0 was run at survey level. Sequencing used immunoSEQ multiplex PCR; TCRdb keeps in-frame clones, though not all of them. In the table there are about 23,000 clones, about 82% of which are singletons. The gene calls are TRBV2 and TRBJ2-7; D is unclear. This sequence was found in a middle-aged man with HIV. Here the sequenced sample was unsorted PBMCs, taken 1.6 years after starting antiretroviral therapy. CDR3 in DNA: TGTGCCAGCTACCAGATCCAGCAAATATACGAGCAGTACTTC. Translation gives CASYQIQQIYEQYF. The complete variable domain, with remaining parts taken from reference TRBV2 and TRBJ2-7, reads EPEVTQTPSHQVTQMGQEVILRCVPISNHLYFYWYRQILGQKVEFLVSFYNNEISEKSEIFDDQFSVERPDGSNFTLKIRSTKLEDSAMYFCASYQIQQIYEQYFGPGTRLTVT.